This entry is about one T cell receptor (beta chain). Terminally differentiated effector memory CD45RA+ cells were excluded by CCR7 positive selection of CD45RO-negative cells. Trimming stripped 1 base from V and 1 base from J, with 7 bases between. The CDR3 is 14 residues long. Germline V gives CDR1 MGHRA, CDR2 YSYEKL. The sample is drawn from a study of shared clonotypes between healthy human individuals. The protocol was immunoSEQ multiplex PCR, while the TCRdb copy is restricted to in-frame clones and leaves out a portion. The table lists some 2,000,000 clones, about 95% of them singletons. The specimen was naive CD8+ T cells sorted from blood. This chain connects TRBV4-1 to TRBJ1-1; D unclear. The clonotype originates from a man younger than 30 in good health. CDR3 bases: TGCGCCAGCAGCCAAGTGTTCGGGAACACTGAAGCTTTCTTT. Protein product: CASSQVFGNTEAFF.